This T cell receptor (beta chain) was identified in a study of T cells in Graves' hyperthyroidism and ophthalmopathy. Amplified TCR beta CDR3 regions derived from RNA transcripts. When the TCR CDR3 underwent first-round RT-PCR, the HTBI primer set was used. TCRdb re-analysed the multiplex PCR reads in MiXCR, keeping a single row per CDR3 protein. Of roughly 250,000 distinct CDR3 sequences listed, 13% to 15% are singletons. This CDR3 comprises 13 residues. Deletions cut 6 bases from V and 3 bases from J, with 11 bases between. About 10 ml of fresh peripheral blood supplied the PBMCs. Sequenced material: blood. The sequence was collected from a woman in her thirties or forties with Graves' hyperthyroidism that later progressed to Graves' ophthalmopathy. The chain couples TRBV12-3 or TRBV12-4 to TRBJ1-2; D call uncertain. The CDR3 is CASSPVTDYGYTF. DNA of the CDR3: TGTGCCAGCAGCCCAGTGACGGACTATGGCTACACCTTC.